The text below deals with one T cell receptor (beta chain). No antigen is known for it. Separate from the approximately 670-subject first cohort was the roughly 120-subject validation cohort, to which the donors belonged. The ends lost 4 bases at V and 9 bases at J; junction bases unmatched: 14. CDR1 is SNHLY and CDR2 is FYNNEI in the germline V gene. CDR3 size: 17 residues. The data belong to a study of cytomegalovirus exposure and HLA in healthy donors. Across the whole study: The 95 to 150 validation repertoires used the same platform as the roughly 670 first-cohort repertoires, a later analysis reported. Regarding the study as a whole: Most TCR sequences were seen very rarely across donors, but some public TCRs occurred in many.

Profiling relied on immunoSEQ multiplex PCR, and the TCRdb table lists in-frame clones only, not all of them. Here the sample spans 50,000 to 65,000 clones, approximately 90% being singletons. The chain carries TRBV2 and TRBJ1-6; TRBD1 matches 8 bases. Sequenced sample: PBMCs. The sequence derives from a woman aged 18-29 years in good health and CMV-seropositive. The CDR3 here is CASSARRPDRVGSPLHF. CDR3 in DNA: TGTGCCAGCAGTGCACGAAGGCCGGACAGGGTTGGTTCACCCCTCCACTTT.